This T cell receptor (beta chain) appears in the sequencing data of a study of shared clonotypes between healthy human individuals. Per the original data handling: For the immunoSEQ data, sequences were junction-only without quality scores, so filtering differed. Method: immunoSEQ multiplex PCR; TCRdb's copy keeps in-frame clones and lacks some. V and J calls and clone size come straight from that table; D and trimming were deduced from the DNA. The table includes around 530,000 clones, around three quarters detected once. Sequenced sample: PBMCs. This TCR came from a woman in her forties in good health. Some clones in this sample may be carry-over from other donors' samples.

The CDR3 here is CAWSRSPGQGLYEQYF. The CDR3, as DNA: TGTGCCTGGAGTAGATCTCCGGGACAGGGTCTTTACGAGCAGTACTTC. This chain links TRBV30 with TRBJ2-7, with 9 positions matching TRBD1. This CDR3 region has 16 residues. V was pared by 2 bases and J by 4 bases, with 12 bases of the junction left unmatched. Germline CDR1 GTSNPN, CDR2 SVGIG (reference sequence).